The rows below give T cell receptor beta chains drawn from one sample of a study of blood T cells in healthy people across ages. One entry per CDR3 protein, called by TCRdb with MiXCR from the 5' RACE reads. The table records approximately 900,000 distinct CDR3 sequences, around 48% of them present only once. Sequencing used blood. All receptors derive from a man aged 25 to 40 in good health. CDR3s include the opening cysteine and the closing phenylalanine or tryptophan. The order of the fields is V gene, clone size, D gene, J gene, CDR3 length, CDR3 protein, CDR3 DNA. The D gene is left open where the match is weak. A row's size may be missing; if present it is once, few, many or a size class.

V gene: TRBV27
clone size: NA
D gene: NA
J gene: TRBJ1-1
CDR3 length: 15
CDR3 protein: CASSLWASMNTEAFF
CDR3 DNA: TGTGCCAGCAGTTTATGGGCGTCCATGAACACTGAAGCTTTCTTT

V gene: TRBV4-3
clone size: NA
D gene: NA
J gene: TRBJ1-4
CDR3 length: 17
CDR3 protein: CASSQEDRTTTNEKLFF
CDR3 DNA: TGCGCCAGCAGCCAAGAGGACAGAACAACAACTAATGAAAAACTGTTTTTT

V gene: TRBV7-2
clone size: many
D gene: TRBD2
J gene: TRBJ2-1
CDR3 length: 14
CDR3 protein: CASSLGLAGDEQFF
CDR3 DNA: TGTGCCAGCAGCCTCGGACTAGCGGGCGATGAGCAGTTCTTC

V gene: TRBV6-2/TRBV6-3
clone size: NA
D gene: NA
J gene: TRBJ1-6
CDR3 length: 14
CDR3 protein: CASSDEHPNSPLHF
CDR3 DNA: TGTGCCAGCAGTGATGAGCATCCTAATTCACCCCTCCACTTT

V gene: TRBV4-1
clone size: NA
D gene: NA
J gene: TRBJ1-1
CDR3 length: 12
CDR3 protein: CASSQERTEAFF
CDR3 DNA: TGCGCCAGCAGCCAAGAAAGGACTGAAGCTTTCTTT

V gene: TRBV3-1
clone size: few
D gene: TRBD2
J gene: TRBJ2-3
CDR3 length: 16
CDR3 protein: CASSQAAGLPVNTQYF
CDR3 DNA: TGTGCCAGCAGCCAAGCAGCGGGACTTCCGGTGAATACGCAGTATTTT

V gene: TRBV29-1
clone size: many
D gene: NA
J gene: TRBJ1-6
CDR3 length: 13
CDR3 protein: CSFSSSYNSPLHF
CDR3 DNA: TGCAGCTTTTCCTCCTCCTATAATTCACCCCTCCACTTT

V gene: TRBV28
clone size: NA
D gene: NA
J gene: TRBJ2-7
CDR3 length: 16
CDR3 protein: CASSLTPLPRGYEQYF
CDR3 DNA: TGTGCCAGCAGTCTAACCCCTCTCCCTCGGGGGTACGAGCAGTACTTC

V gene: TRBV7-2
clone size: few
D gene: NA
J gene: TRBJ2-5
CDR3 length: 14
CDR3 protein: CASSRPRSQETQYF
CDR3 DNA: TGTGCCAGCAGCCGGCCCAGGAGCCAAGAGACCCAGTACTTC

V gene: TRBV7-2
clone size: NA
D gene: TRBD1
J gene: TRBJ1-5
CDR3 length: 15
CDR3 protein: CASSLATGGLQPQHF
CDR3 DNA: TGTGCCAGCAGCTTAGCAACAGGGGGTCTTCAGCCCCAGCATTTT

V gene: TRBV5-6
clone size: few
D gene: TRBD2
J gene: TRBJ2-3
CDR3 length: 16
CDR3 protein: CASSLLPSGGTDTQYF
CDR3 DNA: TGTGCCAGCAGCTTGTTGCCTAGCGGGGGCACAGATACGCAGTATTTT

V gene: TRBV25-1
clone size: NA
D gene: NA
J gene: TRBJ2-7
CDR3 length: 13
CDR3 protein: CASGRPSSYEQYF
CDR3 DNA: TGTGCCAGCGGCAGACCGAGCTCCTACGAGCAGTACTTC

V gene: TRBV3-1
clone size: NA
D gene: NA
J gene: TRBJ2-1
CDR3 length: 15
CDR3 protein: CASSRGHQSYNEQFF
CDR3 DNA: TGTGCCAGCAGCCGCGGACACCAGTCCTACAATGAGCAGTTCTTC

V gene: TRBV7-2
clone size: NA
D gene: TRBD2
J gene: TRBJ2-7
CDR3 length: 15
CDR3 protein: CASSRASGGASEQYF
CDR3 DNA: TGTGCCAGCAGCCGTGCTAGCGGGGGGGCTTCCGAGCAGTACTTC

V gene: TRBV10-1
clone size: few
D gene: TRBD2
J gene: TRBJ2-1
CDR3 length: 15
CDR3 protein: CASRPGTSGNNEQFF
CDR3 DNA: TGCGCCAGCAGGCCCGGGACTAGCGGGAACAATGAGCAGTTCTTC

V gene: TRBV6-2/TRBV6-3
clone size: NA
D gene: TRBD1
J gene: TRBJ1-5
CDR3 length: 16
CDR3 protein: CASALTGQGFGQPQHF
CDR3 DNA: TGTGCCAGCGCTCTCACGGGACAGGGTTTCGGTCAGCCCCAGCATTTT

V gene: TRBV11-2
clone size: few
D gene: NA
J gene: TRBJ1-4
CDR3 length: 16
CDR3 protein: CASSWGWETVGEKLFF
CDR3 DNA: TGTGCCAGCAGCTGGGGCTGGGAGACGGTTGGTGAAAAACTGTTTTTT

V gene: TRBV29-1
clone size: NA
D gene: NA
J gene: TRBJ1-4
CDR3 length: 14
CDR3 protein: CSVAPGRSDEKLFF
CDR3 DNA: TGCAGCGTTGCACCTGGCAGGTCGGATGAAAAACTGTTTTTT

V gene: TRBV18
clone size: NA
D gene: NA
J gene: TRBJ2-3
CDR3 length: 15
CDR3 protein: CASSPLGEITDTQYF
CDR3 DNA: TGTGCCAGCTCACCATTGGGGGAGATCACAGATACGCAGTATTTT

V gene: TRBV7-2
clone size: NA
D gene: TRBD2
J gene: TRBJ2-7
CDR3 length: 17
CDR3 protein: CASSLSGLGDNGYEQYF
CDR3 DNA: TGTGCCAGCAGCTTAAGTGGACTAGGGGATAACGGCTACGAGCAGTACTTC

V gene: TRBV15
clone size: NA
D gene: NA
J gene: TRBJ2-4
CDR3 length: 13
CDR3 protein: CATSEHPGDFQYF
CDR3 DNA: TGTGCCACCAGCGAACACCCAGGGGACTTTCAGTACTTC

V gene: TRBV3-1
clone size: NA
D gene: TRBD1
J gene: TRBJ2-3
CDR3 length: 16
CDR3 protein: CASSPGQGRSIDTQYF
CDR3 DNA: TGTGCCAGCAGCCCCGGACAGGGGAGGAGTATAGATACGCAGTATTTT

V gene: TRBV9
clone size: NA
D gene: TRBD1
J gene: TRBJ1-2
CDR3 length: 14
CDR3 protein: CASSADRTSYGYTF
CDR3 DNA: TGTGCCAGCAGCGCGGACAGGACTTCCTATGGCTACACCTTC

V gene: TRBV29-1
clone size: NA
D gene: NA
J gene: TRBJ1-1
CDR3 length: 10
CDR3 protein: CSADQAEAFF
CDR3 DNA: TGCAGCGCGGACCAGGCTGAAGCTTTCTTT

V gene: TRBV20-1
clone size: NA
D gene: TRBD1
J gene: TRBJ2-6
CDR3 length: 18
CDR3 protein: CSARGGGQGYSGANVLTF
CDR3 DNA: TGCAGTGCTAGGGGCGGTGGACAGGGTTACTCTGGGGCCAACGTCCTGACTTTC

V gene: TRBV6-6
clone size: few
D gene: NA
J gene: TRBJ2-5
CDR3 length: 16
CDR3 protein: CASSSNRAVGGETQYF
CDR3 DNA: TGTGCCAGCAGTTCGAACAGGGCGGTCGGGGGAGAGACCCAGTACTTC

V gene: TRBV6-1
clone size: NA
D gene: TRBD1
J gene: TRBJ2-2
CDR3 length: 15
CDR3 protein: CTSQAGGGNTGELFF
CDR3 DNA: TGTACCAGCCAGGCAGGGGGCGGGAACACCGGGGAGCTGTTTTTT

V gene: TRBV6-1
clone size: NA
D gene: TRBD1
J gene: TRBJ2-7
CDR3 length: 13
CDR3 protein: CASIRVGTAEQYF
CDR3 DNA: TGTGCCAGCATAAGGGTTGGGACAGCCGAGCAGTACTTC

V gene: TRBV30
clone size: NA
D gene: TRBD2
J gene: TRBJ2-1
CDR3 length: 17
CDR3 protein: CAWSNWGSGGPRYEQFF
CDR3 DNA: TGTGCCTGGAGTAACTGGGGTAGCGGGGGGCCTCGTTATGAGCAGTTCTTC

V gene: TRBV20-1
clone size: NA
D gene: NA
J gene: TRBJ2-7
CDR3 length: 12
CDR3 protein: CSARGGNYEQYF
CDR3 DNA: TGCAGTGCTAGAGGGGGAAACTACGAGCAGTACTTC

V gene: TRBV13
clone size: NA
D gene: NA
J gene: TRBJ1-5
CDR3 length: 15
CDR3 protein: CASGAQAYSNQPQHF
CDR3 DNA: TGTGCCTCCGGGGCGCAAGCCTATAGCAATCAGCCCCAGCATTTT

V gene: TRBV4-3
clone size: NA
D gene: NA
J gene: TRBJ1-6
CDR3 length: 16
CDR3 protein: CASSQETGKGNSPLHF
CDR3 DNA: TGCGCCAGCAGCCAAGAGACAGGAAAGGGGAATTCACCCCTCCACTTT

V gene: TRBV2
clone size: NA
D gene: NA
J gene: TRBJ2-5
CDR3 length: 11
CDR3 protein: CASTRAETQYF
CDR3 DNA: TGTGCCAGCACCAGGGCGGAGACCCAGTACTTC

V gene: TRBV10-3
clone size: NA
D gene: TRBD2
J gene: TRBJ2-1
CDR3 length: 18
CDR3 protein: CAISESNPSGDFYNEQFF
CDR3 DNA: TGTGCCATCAGTGAGTCGAATCCTAGCGGCGATTTCTACAATGAGCAGTTCTTC

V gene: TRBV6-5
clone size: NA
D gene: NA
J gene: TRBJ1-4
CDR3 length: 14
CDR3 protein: CASRQALWNEKLFF
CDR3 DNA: TGTGCCAGCAGGCAAGCACTGTGGAATGAAAAACTGTTTTTT

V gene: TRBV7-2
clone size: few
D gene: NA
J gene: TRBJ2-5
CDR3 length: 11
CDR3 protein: CASSLGLSQYF
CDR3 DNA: TGTGCCAGCAGCTTAGGACTGAGCCAGTACTTC

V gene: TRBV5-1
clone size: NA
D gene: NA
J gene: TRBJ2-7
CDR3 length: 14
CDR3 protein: CASSLTAISYEQYF
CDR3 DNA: TGCGCCAGCAGCTTGACAGCGATCTCCTACGAGCAGTACTTC